This T cell receptor beta chain was identified in a study of shared clonotypes between healthy human individuals. Recent vaccinations or acute infections were absent in the healthy HIV-negative adult donors. TCRdb's copy holds only in-frame clones and misses some; the assay was immunoSEQ multiplex PCR. In the table there are around 500,000 clones, around 79% of which are singletons. This sequence was found in a woman between 35 and 50 years old in good health. Some clones in this sample may be carry-over from other donors' samples. Material: PBMCs.

CDR3 protein: CASVGDRGSYEQYF. CDR3 nucleotides: TGTGCCAGCGTCGGGGACAGGGGGTCCTACGAGCAGTACTTC. V usage is TRBV7-2 and J usage is TRBJ2-7, with TRBD1 matching over 11 bases. Germline V gives CDR1 SGHTA, CDR2 FQGNSA. This CDR3 has 14 amino acids. The V gene end was trimmed by 8 bases and the J gene end by 1 base; junction bases not matched to a gene: 4. Filled out from reference TRBV7-2 and TRBJ2-7, the complete variable domain reads GAGVSQSPSNKVTEKGKDVELRCDPISGHTALYWYRQSLGQGLEFLIYFQGNSAPDKSGLPSDRFSAERTGGSVSTLTIQRTQQEDSAVYLCASVGDRGSYEQYFGPGTRLTVT.